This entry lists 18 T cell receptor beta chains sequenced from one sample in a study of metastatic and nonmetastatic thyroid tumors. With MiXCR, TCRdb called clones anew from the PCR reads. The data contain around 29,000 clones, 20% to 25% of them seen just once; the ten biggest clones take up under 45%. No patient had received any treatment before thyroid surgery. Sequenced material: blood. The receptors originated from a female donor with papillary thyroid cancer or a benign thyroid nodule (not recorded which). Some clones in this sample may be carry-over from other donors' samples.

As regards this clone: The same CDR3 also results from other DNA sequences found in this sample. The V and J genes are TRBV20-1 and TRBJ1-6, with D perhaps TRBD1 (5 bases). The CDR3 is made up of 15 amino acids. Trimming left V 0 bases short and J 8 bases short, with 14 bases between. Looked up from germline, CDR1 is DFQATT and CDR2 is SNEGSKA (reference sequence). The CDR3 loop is CSAREGLPGHSPLHF. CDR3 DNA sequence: TGCAGTGCTAGAGAGGGGCTCCCTGGCCATTCACCCCTCCACTTT.

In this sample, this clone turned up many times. Written as DNA, the CDR3 is TGTGCCAGCAGCCGCAGGCCCCGCGGAGATACGCAGTATTTT. Translated, it gives CASSRRPRGDTQYF. The gene calls are TRBV3-1 and TRBJ2-3; D gene unclear. Germline V lookup: CDR1 LGHDT, CDR2 YNNKEL (reference sequence). This CDR3 region has 14 residues. V lost 4 bases and J 5 bases, leaving 13 bases between the germline ends.

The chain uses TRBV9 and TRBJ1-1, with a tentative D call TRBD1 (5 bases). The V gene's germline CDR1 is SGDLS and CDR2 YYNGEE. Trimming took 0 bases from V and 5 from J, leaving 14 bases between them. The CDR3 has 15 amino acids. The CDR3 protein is CASSVGQGVGTEAFF. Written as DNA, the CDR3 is TGTGCCAGCAGCGTAGGGCAGGGAGTAGGGACTGAAGCTTTCTTT.

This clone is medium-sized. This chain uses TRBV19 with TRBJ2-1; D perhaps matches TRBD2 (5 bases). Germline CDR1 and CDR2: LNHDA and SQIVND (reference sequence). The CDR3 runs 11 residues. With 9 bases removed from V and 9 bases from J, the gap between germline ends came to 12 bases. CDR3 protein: CASGKGSEQFF. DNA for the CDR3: TGTGCCAGCGGGAAGGGTAGTGAGCAGTTCTTC.

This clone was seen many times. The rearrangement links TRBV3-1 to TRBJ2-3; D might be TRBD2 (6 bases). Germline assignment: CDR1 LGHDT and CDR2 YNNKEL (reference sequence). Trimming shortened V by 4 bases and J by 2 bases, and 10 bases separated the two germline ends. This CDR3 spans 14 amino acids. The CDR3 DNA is TGTGCCAGCAGCCGCCGGGACTTCACAGATACGCAGTATTTT. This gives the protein CASSRRDFTDTQYF.

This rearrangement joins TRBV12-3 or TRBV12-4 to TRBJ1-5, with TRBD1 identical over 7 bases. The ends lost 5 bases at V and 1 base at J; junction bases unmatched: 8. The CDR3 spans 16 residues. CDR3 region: CASSPDRVRSNQPQHF. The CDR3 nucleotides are TGTGCCAGCAGTCCTGACAGGGTTCGGAGCAATCAGCCCCAGCATTTT.

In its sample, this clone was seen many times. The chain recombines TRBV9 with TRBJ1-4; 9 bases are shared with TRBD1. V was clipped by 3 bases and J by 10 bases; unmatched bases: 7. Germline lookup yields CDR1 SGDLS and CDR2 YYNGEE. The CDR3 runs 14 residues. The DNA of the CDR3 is TGTGCCAGCAGCGCAACAGGGGGCGCGGGAAAACTGTTTTTT. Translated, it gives CASSATGGAGKLFF.

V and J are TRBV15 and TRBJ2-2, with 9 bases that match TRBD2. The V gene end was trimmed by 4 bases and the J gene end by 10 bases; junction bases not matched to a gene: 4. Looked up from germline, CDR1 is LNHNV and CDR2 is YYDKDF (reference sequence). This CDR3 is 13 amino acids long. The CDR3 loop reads CATSTIAGEELFF. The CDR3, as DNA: TGTGCCACCAGCACCATAGCGGGAGAGGAGCTGTTTTTT.

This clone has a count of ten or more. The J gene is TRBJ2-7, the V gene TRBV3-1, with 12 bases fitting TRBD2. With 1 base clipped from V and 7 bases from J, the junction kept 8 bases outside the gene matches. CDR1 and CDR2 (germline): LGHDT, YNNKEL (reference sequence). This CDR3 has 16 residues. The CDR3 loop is CASSQGLAGGRSEQYF. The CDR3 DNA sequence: TGTGCCAGCAGCCAAGGTCTAGCGGGAGGGCGTAGTGAGCAGTACTTC.

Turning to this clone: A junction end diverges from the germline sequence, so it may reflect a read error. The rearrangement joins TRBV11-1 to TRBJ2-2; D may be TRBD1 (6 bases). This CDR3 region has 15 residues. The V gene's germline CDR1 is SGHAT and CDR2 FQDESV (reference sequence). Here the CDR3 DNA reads TGTGCCTGCAGCCCGTCGCCACAGGGCACTGTGGAGCTGTTTTTT. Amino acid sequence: CACSPSPQGTVELFF.

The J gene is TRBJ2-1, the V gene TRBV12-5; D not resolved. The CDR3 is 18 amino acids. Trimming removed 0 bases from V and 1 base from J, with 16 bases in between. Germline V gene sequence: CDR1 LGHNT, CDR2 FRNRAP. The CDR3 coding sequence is TGTGCTAGTGGTTTGGTACCCCTGGGCGGCGGTTCCTACAATGAGCAGTTCTTC. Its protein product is CASGLVPLGGGSYNEQFF.

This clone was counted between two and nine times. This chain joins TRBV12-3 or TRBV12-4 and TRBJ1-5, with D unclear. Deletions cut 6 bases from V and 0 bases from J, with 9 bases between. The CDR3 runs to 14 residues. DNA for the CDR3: TGTGCCAGCAGGGACTGGAATAGCAATCAGCCCCAGCATTTT. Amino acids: CASRDWNSNQPQHF.

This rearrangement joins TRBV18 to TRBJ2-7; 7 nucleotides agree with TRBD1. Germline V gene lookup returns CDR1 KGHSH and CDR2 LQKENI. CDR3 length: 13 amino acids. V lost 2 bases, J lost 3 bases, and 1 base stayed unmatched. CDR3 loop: CASSPTGDYEQYF. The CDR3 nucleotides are TGTGCCAGCTCACCAACAGGGGACTACGAGCAGTACTTC.

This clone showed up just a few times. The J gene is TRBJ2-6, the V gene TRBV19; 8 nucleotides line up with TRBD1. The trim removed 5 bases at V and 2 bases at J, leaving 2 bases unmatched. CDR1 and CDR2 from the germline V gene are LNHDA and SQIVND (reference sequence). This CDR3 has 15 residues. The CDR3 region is CASSSTGAGANVLTF. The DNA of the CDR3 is TGTGCCAGTAGTTCGACAGGGGCTGGGGCCAACGTCCTGACTTTC.

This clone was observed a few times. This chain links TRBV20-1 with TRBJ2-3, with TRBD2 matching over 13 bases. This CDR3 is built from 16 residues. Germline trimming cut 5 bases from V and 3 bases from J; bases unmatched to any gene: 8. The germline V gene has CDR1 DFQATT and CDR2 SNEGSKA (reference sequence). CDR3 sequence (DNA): TGCAGTGCTCGAAGATCGGGACTAGCGGGGACAGATACGCAGTATTTT. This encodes CSARRSGLAGTDTQYF.

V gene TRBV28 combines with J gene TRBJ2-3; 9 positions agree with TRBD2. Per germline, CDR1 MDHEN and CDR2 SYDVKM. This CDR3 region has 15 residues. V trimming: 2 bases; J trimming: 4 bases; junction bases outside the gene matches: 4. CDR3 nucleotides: TGTGCCAGCAGTTTACCGGGACTAGCTGCAGATACGCAGTATTTT. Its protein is CASSLPGLAADTQYF.

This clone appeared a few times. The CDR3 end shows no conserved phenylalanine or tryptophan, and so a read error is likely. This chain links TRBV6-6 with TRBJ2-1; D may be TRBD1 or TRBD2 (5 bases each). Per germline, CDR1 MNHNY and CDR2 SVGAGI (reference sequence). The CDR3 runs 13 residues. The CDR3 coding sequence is TGTCGCAGCAGTTACTCAGGGCGGGATGAGCAGTTCTAC. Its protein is CRSSYSGRDEQFY.

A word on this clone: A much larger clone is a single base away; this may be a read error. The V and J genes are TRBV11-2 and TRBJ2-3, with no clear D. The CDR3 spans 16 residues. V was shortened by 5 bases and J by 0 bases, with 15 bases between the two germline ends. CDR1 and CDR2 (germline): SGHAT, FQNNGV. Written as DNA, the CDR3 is TGTGCCAGCAGCGATGTACTACCGGCTAGCACAGATACGCAGTATTTT. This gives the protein CASSDVLPASTDTQYF.